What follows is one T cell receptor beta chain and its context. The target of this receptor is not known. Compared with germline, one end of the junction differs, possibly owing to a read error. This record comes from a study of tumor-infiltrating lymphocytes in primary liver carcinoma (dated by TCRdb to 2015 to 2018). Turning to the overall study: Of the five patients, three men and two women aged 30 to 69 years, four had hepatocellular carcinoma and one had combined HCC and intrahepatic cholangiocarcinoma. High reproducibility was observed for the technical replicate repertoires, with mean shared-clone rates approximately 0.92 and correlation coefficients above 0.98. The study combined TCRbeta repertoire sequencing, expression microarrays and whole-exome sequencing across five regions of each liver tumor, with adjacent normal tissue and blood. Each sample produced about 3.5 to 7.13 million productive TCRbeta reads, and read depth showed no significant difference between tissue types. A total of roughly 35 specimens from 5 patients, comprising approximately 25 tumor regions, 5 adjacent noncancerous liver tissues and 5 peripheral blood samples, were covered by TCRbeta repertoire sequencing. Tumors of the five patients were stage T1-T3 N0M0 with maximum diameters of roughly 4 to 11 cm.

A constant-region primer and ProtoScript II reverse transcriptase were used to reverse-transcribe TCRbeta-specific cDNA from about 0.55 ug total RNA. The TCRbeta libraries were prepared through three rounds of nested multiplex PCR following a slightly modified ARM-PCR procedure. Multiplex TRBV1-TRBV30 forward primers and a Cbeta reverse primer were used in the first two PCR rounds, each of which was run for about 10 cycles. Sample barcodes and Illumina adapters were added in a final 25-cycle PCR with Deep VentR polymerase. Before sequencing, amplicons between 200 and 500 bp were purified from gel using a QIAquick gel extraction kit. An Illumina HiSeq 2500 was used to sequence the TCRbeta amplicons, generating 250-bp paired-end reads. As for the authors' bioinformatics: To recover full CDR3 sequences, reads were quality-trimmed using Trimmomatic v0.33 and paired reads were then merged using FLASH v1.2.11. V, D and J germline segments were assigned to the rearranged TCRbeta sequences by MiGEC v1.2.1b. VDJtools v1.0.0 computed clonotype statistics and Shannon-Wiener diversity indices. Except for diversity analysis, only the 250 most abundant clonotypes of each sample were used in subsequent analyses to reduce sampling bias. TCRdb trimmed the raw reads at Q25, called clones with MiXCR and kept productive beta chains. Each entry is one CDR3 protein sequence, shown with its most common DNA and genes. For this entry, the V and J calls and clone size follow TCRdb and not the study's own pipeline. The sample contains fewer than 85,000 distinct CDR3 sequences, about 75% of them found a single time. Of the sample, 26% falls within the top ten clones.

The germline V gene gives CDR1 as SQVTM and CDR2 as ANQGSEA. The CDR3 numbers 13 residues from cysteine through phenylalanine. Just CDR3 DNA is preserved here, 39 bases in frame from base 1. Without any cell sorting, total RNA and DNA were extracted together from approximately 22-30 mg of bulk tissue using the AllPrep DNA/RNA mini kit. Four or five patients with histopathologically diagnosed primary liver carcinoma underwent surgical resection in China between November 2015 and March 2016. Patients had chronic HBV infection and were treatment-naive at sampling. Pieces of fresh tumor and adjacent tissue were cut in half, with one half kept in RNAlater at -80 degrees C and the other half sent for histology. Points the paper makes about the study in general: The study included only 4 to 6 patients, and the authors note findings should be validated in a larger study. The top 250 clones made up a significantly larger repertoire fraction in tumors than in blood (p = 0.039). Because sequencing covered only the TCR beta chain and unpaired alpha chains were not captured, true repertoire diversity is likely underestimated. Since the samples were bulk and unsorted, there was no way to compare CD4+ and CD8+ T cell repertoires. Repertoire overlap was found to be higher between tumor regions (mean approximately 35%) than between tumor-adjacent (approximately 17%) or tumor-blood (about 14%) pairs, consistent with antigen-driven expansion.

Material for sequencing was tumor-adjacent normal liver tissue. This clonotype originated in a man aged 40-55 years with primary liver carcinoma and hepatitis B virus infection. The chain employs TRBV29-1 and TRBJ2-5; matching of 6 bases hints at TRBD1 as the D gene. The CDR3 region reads CSVTSRGIETLYF. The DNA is TGCAGCGTTACCAGCAGGGGAATAGAGACCCTGTACTTC. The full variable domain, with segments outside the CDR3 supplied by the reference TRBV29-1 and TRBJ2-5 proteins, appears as SAVISQKPSRDICQRGTSLTIQCQVDSQVTMMFWYRQQPGQSLTLIATANQGSEATYESGFVIDKFPISRPNLTFSTLTVSNMSPEDSSIYLCSVTSRGIETLYFGPGTRLLVL.